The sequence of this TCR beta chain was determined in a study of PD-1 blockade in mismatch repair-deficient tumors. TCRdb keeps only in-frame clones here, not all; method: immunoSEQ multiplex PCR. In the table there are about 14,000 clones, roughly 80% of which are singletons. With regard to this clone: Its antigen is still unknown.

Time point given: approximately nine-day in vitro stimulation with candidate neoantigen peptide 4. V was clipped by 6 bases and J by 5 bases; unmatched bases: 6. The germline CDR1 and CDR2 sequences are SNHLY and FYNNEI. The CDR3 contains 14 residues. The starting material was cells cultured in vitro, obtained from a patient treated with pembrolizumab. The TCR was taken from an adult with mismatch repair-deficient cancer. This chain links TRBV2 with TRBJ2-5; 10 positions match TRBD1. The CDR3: CASSRQGAGETQYF. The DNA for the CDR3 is TGTGCCAGCAGCCGACAGGGGGCGGGGGAGACCCAGTACTTC.